Following are 22 T cell receptor beta chains from one sample sequenced in a study of shared clonotypes between healthy human individuals. Profiling relied on immunoSEQ multiplex PCR, and the TCRdb table lists in-frame clones only, not all of them. The table shows 2 million to 3 million clones, with approximately 94% occurring only once. The specimen was naive CD4+ T cells from PBMCs. The subset: CD45RA+ positively selected. The receptors originated from a man aged 18 to 30 in good health. Some clones in this sample may be carry-over from other donors' samples.

J is TRBJ2-1 and V is TRBV7-9; D is unresolved. V dropped 1 base and J dropped 7 bases, with 14 bases sitting between them. The CDR3 contains 15 residues. CDR1 is SEHNR and CDR2 is FQNEAQ in the germline V gene (reference sequence). The CDR3 sequence: CASSLGKQTGNEQFF. In DNA, the CDR3 is TGTGCCAGCAGCTTAGGGAAACAGACCGGGAATGAGCAGTTCTTC.

The CDR3 sequence is CASSRTGITDTQYF. CDR3 DNA sequence: TGTGCCAGCAGCCGGACAGGGATCACAGATACGCAGTATTTT. The chain combines TRBV7-2 with TRBJ2-3; 8 positions agree with TRBD1. Germline trimming cut 5 bases from V and 2 bases from J; bases unmatched to any gene: 3. Germline V gives CDR1 SGHTA, CDR2 FQGNSA. CDR3 size: 14 residues.

J is TRBJ1-4 and V is TRBV19; D not resolved. Trimming removed 6 bases from V and 3 bases from J, with 14 bases in between. The CDR3 sequence is 15 residues long. Germline loops: CDR1 LNHDA, CDR2 SQIVND (reference sequence). CDR3 nucleotides: TGTGCCAGTAGCCTACTCCGTGCCTCTAATGAAAAACTGTTTTTT. This sequence encodes CASSLLRASNEKLFF.

This clone has a single count. The gene calls are TRBV23-1 and TRBJ1-1; D might be TRBD1 (6 bases). TRBV23-1 is sorted into the ORF group, with uncertain function. This CDR3 is 13 amino acids long. Trimming removed 8 bases at V and 1 base at J, with 11 bases between. CDR3: CASPDRTNTEAFF. As DNA, the CDR3 is TGCGCCAGCCCCGACAGGACGAACACTGAAGCTTTCTTT.

The chain employs TRBV10-1 and TRBJ2-7; 8 bases map to TRBD1. The V gene end was trimmed by 3 bases and the J gene end by 4 bases; junction bases not matched to a gene: 5. This CDR3 comprises 14 residues. Germline CDR1 reads WNHNN; CDR2 reads SYGVQD (reference sequence). The CDR3 loop is CASSDTGGTYEQYF. As DNA, the CDR3 is TGCGCCAGCAGTGATACAGGGGGAACGTACGAGCAGTACTTC.

The chain is built from TRBV15 and TRBJ1-4; a weak D match, TRBD1 (6 bases). Germline CDR1 reads LNHNV; CDR2 reads YYDKDF (reference sequence). Trimming removed 2 bases at V and 8 bases at J, with 18 bases between. The CDR3 length is 16 residues. The CDR3 coding sequence is TGTGCCACCAGCAGATCTAGATCCGGGACAACCGAAAAACTGTTTTTT. Translation gives CATSRSRSGTTEKLFF.

This chain uses TRBV4-1 with TRBJ1-6; TRBD1 matches at 8 bases. This CDR3 spans 15 amino acids. Germline V gene sequence: CDR1 MGHRA, CDR2 YSYEKL. Losses at the gene ends were 1 base for V and 7 bases for J; bases not matched to a gene: 3. DNA of the CDR3: TGCGCCAGCAGCCAAGTGAGGACAGGGAATTCACCCCTCCACTTT. Its translation: CASSQVRTGNSPLHF.

This chain's CDR3 is CATSTGPGPYNSPLHF. For the CDR3, the DNA is TGTGCCACCTCGACGGGACCTGGTCCCTATAATTCACCCCTCCACTTT. The chain recombines TRBV5-4 with TRBJ1-6, with D perhaps TRBD1 (5 bases). Germline assignment: CDR1 SGHNT and CDR2 YYREEE (reference sequence). The CDR3 extends over 16 amino acids. V lost 9 bases and J lost 2, with 18 bases in between.

The genes are TRBV5-4 and TRBJ2-1; D is uncertain. Germline V lookup: CDR1 SGHNT, CDR2 YYREEE (reference sequence). The germline V and J ends were trimmed by 4 bases and 2 bases, with 7 bases remaining between them. This CDR3 has 13 residues. The CDR3 DNA follows: TGTGCCAGCAGCGCGGTTCCCTACAATGAGCAGTTCTTC. As protein: CASSAVPYNEQFF. Drawing the rest from reference TRBV5-4 and TRBJ2-1, the complete variable domain is ETGVTQSPTHLIKTRGQQVTLRCSSQSGHNTVSWYQQALGQGPQFIFQYYREEENGRGNFPPRFSGLQFPNYSSELNVNALELDDSALYLCASSAVPYNEQFFGPGTRLTVL.

The V gene is TRBV28, the J gene TRBJ2-5; 8 bases are a match to TRBD2. The CDR3 is 14 residues long. Unmatched junction bases numbered 13, after V lost 11 bases and J lost 5 bases. CDR1 is MDHEN, CDR2 SYDVKM, per germline. In DNA, the CDR3 is TGTGCCTGCGGGGCGGGAGGTCAGGCGGAGACCCAGTACTTC. Translated, it gives CACGAGGQAETQYF.

A note on this clone: Other DNA sequences in the sample encode the same CDR3. The chain couples TRBV7-9 to TRBJ2-1; TRBD2 might be the D (6 bases). Germline lookup yields CDR1 SEHNR and CDR2 FQNEAQ (reference sequence). Trimming took off 1 base at V and 3 bases at J, with 7 bases between the two ends. CDR3 length: 14 residues. DNA of the CDR3: TGTGCCAGCAGCTTAGGGCGGGACTACAATGAGCAGTTCTTC. As protein: CASSLGRDYNEQFF.

J is TRBJ2-1 and V is TRBV28, with D unclear. CDR3 length equals 12 residues. Germline V CDR1 and CDR2: MDHEN, SYDVKM. V lost 5 bases, J lost 10 bases, and 12 bases lay in between. The CDR3 sequence: CASSPYRREQFF. CDR3 nucleotide sequence: TGTGCCAGCAGTCCCTACAGACGGGAGCAGTTCTTC.

The gene calls are TRBV6-6 and TRBJ2-1; weak D call: TRBD2 (6 bases). Trimming shortened V by 7 bases and J by 10 bases, and 14 bases separated the two germline ends. Germline V gene sequence: CDR1 MNHNY, CDR2 SVGAGI (reference sequence). The CDR3 loop spans 12 amino acids. DNA for the CDR3: TGTGCCAGCATGGCGGGAAGCCCGGAGCAGTTCTTC. This codes for CASMAGSPEQFF.

The V gene is TRBV7-9, the J gene TRBJ1-6; D is possibly TRBD1 (6 bases). The CDR3 runs to 13 residues. The V gene lost 7 bases and the J gene lost 10 bases, with 14 bases spanning the gap. CDR1 and CDR2 (germline): SEHNR, FQNEAQ (reference sequence). For the CDR3, the DNA is TGTGCCAGCACCTGGGGGGCCCAGTCACCCCTCCACTTT. Its protein product is CASTWGAQSPLHF.

This chain links TRBV5-4 with TRBJ2-1; maybe TRBD2 (5 bases). The CDR3 runs 14 residues. V was pared by 4 bases and J by 3 bases, with 11 bases between. CDR1 and CDR2 (germline): SGHNT, YYREEE (reference sequence). The CDR3 nucleotides read TGTGCCAGCAGCCCGGCCCGGGACTACAATGAGCAGTTCTTC. Encoded protein: CASSPARDYNEQFF.

The chain has TRBV5-1 and TRBJ1-1; no clear D. V lost 2 bases to trimming and J lost 2 bases, with 10 bases between them. This CDR3 is 14 amino acids long. Germline values: CDR1 SGHRS, CDR2 YFSETQ. CDR3 coding DNA: TGCGCCAGCAGCTTTGCGGGGTATAACACTGAAGCTTTCTTT. Its protein product is CASSFAGYNTEAFF.

This chain connects TRBV11-2 to TRBJ2-2; TRBD2 agrees at 8 bases. Germline V CDR1 and CDR2: SGHAT, FQNNGV. V was pared by 3 bases and J by 5 bases, with 14 bases of the junction left unmatched. CDR3 length: 18 residues. CDR3 region: CASSFSWGLAGRTGELFF. As DNA, the CDR3 is TGTGCCAGCAGCTTCTCCTGGGGGCTAGCGGGTCGGACCGGGGAGCTGTTTTTT. The variable domain in full, with the rest retrieved from reference TRBV11-2 and TRBJ2-2, is EAGVAQSPRYKIIEKRQSVAFWCNPISGHATLYWYQQILGQGPKLLIQFQNNGVVDDSQLPKDRFSAERLKGVDSTLKIQPAKLEDSAVYLCASSFSWGLAGRTGELFFGEGSRLTVL.

This clone was observed once. This rearrangement joins TRBV6-5 to TRBJ2-5; a weak D match, TRBD2 (5 bases). Germline V lookup: CDR1 MNHEY, CDR2 SVGAGI. The V gene lost 5 bases and the J gene lost 3 bases, with 10 bases spanning the gap. The CDR3 is 13 residues long. CDR3 coding DNA: TGTGCCAGCAGTACGGGGATCAAAGAGACCCAGTACTTC. Encoded protein: CASSTGIKETQYF.

The rearrangement links TRBV7-2 to TRBJ1-5; 9 nucleotides line up with TRBD1. There are 16 residues in the CDR3. Germline-derived CDR1 and CDR2 are SGHTA and FQGNSA. J gave up 7 bases and V 3 bases, and 10 bases lay outside the gene matches. DNA of the CDR3: TGTGCCAGCAGCTTCGCCGGGACAGGGACGGGACAGCCCCAGCATTTT. The encoded protein is CASSFAGTGTGQPQHF.

This rearrangement joins TRBV6-5 to TRBJ2-5, with D perhaps being TRBD1 or TRBD2 (6 bases each). This CDR3 has 14 residues. The germline V gene has CDR1 MNHEY and CDR2 SVGAGI. Trimming shortened V by 8 bases and J by 5 bases, and 18 bases separated the two germline ends. CDR3 residues: CASQSRGGPETQYF. The CDR3 DNA is TGTGCCAGCCAAAGTAGAGGGGGGCCGGAGACCCAGTACTTC.

The chain is built from TRBV7-9 and TRBJ2-1, with D maybe TRBD2 (5 bases). V lost 6 bases and J lost 3, with 21 bases in between. This CDR3 is 17 amino acids long. Germline V gene lookup returns CDR1 SEHNR and CDR2 FQNEAQ (reference sequence). The CDR3 here is CASRTDWDAKYYNEQFF. The CDR3 DNA follows: TGTGCCAGCAGAACGGACTGGGATGCGAAGTACTACAATGAGCAGTTCTTC.

The chain is built from TRBV6-6 and TRBJ1-1, with D perhaps TRBD1 (5 bases). Trimming took off 5 bases at V and 0 bases at J, with 10 bases between the two ends. This CDR3 comprises 14 residues. Germline-derived CDR1 and CDR2 are MNHNY and SVGAGI (reference sequence). Here the CDR3 reads CASSKGQLNTEAFF. As DNA, the CDR3 is TGTGCCAGCAGTAAAGGACAACTGAACACTGAAGCTTTCTTT.